The entry below describes one TCR beta chain. Antigen unknown. V was clipped by 3 bases and J by 3 bases, with 9 bases between them. CDR1 is LNHNV, CDR2 YYDKDF, per germline (reference sequence). The CDR3 extends over 13 amino acids. Primers included in the PCR were 60 Vbeta and 13 Jbeta primers. Assay used: immunoSEQ multiplex PCR; TCRdb lists only in-frame clones, some missing. The repertoire holds approximately 99,000 clones, with 73% as singletons. This sample is part of a study of cytomegalovirus exposure and HLA in healthy donors. Whole-study findings and limits: According to an earlier analysis, most TCR beta V segments yielded productive rearrangements about 87% or about 30% of the time.

The clonotype was recovered from a man aged 40-49 years in good health and CMV-seronegative. Sequencing used PBMCs. The J gene is TRBJ2-7, the V gene TRBV15; D is perhaps TRBD2 (5 bases). The CDR3 DNA reads TGTGCCACCAGCAGGGAGGAGAGCTACGAGCAGTACTTC. It translates to CATSREESYEQYF. The full variable domain, completed using reference TRBV15 and TRBJ2-7, is DAMVIQNPRYQVTQFGKPVTLSCSQTLNHNVMYWYQQKSSQAPKLLFHYYDKDFNNEADTPDNFQSRRPNTSFCFLDIRSPGLGDTAMYLCATSREESYEQYFGPGTRLTVT.